This T cell receptor (beta chain) was sequenced during a study of metastatic and nonmetastatic thyroid tumors. This clone was seen ten or more times. All patients reached thyroid surgery having received no treatment beforehand. TCRdb re-analyzed the PCR reads through MiXCR. The data contain about 17,000 clones, about a third of them singletons. V shed 3 bases and J shed 5 bases, with 11 bases lying between them. This CDR3 has 14 residues. Per germline, CDR1 KGHSH and CDR2 LQKENI. The V gene is TRBV18, the J gene TRBJ2-1; D ambiguous. This clonotype was obtained from a female donor with papillary thyroid cancer or a benign thyroid nodule (not recorded which). Some clones in this sample may be carry-over from other donors' samples. The sequenced sample consisted of tumor tissue. CDR3 nucleotide sequence: TGTGCCAGCTCACCTGGAGAGTTCCACAATGAGCAGTTCTTC. It yields the protein CASSPGEFHNEQFF.